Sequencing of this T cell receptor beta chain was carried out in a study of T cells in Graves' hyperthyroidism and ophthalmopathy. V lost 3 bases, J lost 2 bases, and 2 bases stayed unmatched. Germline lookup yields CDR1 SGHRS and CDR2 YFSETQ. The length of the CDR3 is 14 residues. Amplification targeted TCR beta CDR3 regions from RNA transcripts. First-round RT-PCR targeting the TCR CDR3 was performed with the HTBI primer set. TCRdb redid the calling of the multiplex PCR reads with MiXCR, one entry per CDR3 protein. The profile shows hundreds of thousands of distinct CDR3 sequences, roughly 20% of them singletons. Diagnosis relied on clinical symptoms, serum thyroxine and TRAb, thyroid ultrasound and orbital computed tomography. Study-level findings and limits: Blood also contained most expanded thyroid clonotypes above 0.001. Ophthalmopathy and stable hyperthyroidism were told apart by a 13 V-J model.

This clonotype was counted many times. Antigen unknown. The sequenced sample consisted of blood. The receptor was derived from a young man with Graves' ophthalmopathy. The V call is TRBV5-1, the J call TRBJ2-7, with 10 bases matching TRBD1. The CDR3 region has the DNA TGCGCCAGCAGCTCCGGGACAGGGGCCTACGAGCAGTACTTC. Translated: CASSSGTGAYEQYF.